This TCR beta chain was captured in a study of blood T cell repertoires in COVID-19. Sequenced by immunoSEQ multiplex PCR; TCRdb stores in-frame clones only, minus some. In the table there are under 150,000 clones, approximately 79% of which are singletons. Trimming pared 4 bases from V and 1 base from J, leaving 4 bases between. The germline gives CDR1 LGHDT, CDR2 YNNKEL (reference sequence). The CDR3 length is 13 residues. V and J are TRBV3-1 (or the pseudogene TRBV3-2) and TRBJ2-2; D unresolved. The receptor was derived from a man in his fifties with active or convalescent COVID-19. Sequenced material: peripheral blood. The CDR3 here is CASSLLNTGELFF. CDR3 DNA sequence: TGTGCCAGCAGCCTCTTGAACACCGGGGAGCTGTTTTTT.